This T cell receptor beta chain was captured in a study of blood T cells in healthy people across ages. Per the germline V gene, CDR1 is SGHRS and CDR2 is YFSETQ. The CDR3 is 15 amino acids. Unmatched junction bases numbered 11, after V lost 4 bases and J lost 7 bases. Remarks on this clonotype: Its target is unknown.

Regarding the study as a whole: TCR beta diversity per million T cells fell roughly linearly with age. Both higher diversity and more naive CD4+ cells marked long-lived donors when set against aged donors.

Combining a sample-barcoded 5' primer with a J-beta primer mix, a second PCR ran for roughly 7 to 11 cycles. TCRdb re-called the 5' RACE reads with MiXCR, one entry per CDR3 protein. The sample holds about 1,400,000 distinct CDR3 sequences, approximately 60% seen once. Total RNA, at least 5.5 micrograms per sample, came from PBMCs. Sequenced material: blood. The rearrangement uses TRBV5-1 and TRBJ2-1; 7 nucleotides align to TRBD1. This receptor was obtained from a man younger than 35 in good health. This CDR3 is CASSLRQGSANEQFF. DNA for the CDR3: TGCGCCAGCAGCCTTCGACAGGGATCGGCAAATGAGCAGTTCTTC.